The source of this T cell receptor (beta chain) is a study of CD8+ T cells in alopecia areata. Whole-study results and caveats: Alphabeta T cells residing in normal skin are also sequenced in scalp samples.

Reverse transcription of extracted RNA yielded cDNA, which provided the sequencing template. The repertoire was sequenced with immunoSEQ multiplex PCR; TCRdb's copy has only in-frame clones and lacks some. The repertoire includes 160,000 or so clones, about 71% of them detected once, and roughly 0.91% sits in the top ten. The junction had 3 bases not matched to a gene; V was cut back by 5 bases and J by 5 bases. The CDR3 spans 13 residues. CDR1 and CDR2 from the germline V gene are SGHTA and FQGNSA. Treatment reported: oral pan-JAK inhibitor, 5-10 mg twice daily. This clone was seen a handful of times. Antigen: not known.

Material: CD4+ T cells sorted from blood, obtained at week 4, from a patient treated with tofacitinib. This sequence was found in a human donor with alopecia areata. The chain combines TRBV7-2 with TRBJ1-5; 7 bases map to TRBD1. DNA of the CDR3: TGTGCCAGCAGCCCAGGACAGGATCAGCCCCAGCATTTT. Its protein product is CASSPGQDQPQHF.